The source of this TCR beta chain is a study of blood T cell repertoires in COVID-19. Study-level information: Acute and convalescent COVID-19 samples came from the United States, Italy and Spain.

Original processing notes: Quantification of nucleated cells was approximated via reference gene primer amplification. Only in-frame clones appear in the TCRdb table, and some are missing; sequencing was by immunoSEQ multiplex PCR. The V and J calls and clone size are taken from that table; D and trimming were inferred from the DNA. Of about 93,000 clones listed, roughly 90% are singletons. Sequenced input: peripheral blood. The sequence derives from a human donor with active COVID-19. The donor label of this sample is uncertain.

CDR3 in amino acids: CASSPAVSGANVLTF. The CDR3 nucleotides read TGCGCCAGCAGCCCGGCGGTCTCCGGGGCCAACGTCCTGACTTTC. The J gene is TRBJ2-6, the V gene TRBV5-1; unclear D gene. Germline V gene sequence: CDR1 SGHRS, CDR2 YFSETQ. Trimming took off 4 bases at V and 4 bases at J, with 12 bases between the two ends. CDR3 length: 15 amino acids.